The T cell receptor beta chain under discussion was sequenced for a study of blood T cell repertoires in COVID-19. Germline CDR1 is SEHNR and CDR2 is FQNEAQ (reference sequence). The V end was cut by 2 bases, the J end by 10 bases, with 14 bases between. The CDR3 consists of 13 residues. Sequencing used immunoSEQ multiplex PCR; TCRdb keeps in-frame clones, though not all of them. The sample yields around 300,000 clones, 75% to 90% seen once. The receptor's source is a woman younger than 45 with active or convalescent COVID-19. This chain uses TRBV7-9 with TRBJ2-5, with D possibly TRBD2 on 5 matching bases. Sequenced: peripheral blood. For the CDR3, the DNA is TGTGCCAGCAGCTTAAAACCCATTGGGAGCCAGTACTTC. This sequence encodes CASSLKPIGSQYF.